Listed here are 23 T cell receptor beta chains from one sample, sequenced in a study of shared clonotypes between healthy human individuals. Clones were sequenced by immunoSEQ multiplex PCR, and TCRdb holds only the in-frame ones, with some missing. The sample holds roughly 1,500,000 clones, 97% to 99% seen once. Sequenced material: naive CD4+ T cells sorted from blood. The subset was: CD45RA+ positively selected. The receptors originated from a young man in good health.

This sequence joins TRBV14 and TRBJ2-7; D not resolved. The CDR3 totals 12 residues. Trimming stripped 0 bases from V and 7 bases from J, with 7 bases between. Germline V CDR1 and CDR2: SGHDN, FVKESK. The CDR3 sequence is CASSQDRREQYF. The DNA of the CDR3 is TGTGCCAGCAGCCAAGATCGAAGGGAGCAGTACTTC.

This clone was counted once. This chain uses TRBV21-1 with TRBJ2-1; TRBD2 is the table's D call and was not checked against the DNA. TRBV21-1 is an annotated pseudogene. This CDR3 has 13 amino acids. CDR3 in amino acids: CASSKVPLLFEFF. In nucleotides, the CDR3 is TGTGCCAGCAGCAAAGTCCCCCTCCTGTTCGAGTTCTTC.

V is TRBV9 and J is TRBJ2-1, with a possible D match to TRBD2 (6 bases). Per the germline V gene, CDR1 is SGDLS and CDR2 is YYNGEE. This CDR3 contains 16 residues. Trimming left V 0 bases short and J 10 bases short, with 20 bases between. The CDR3 bases are TGTGCCAGCAGCGTAGGGCGGGGTAGCCAGATTATGGAGCAGTTCTTC. Protein product: CASSVGRGSQIMEQFF.

The V call is TRBV7-8, the J call TRBJ1-1; no clear D. The ends were cut back, 3 bases at V and 1 base at J, with 3 bases in the middle. The CDR3 sequence is 12 residues long. The V gene's germline CDR1 is SGHVS and CDR2 FQNEAQ. The CDR3 DNA sequence: TGTGCCAGCAGCTTCACGAACACTGAAGCTTTCTTT. It yields the protein CASSFTNTEAFF.

This sequence joins TRBV6-5 and TRBJ1-1; 7 positions match TRBD1. CDR1 MNHEY and CDR2 SVGAGI come from the germline V gene. J was trimmed by 5 bases and V by 7 bases; bases with no gene match: 10. This CDR3 region has 14 residues. In DNA, the CDR3 is TGTGCCAGCACCCCCCAACAGGGGTGGACTGAAGCTTTCTTT. Protein sequence: CASTPQQGWTEAFF.

V is TRBV11-3 and J is TRBJ2-7, with no clear D. Germline V CDR1 and CDR2: SGHNT, YENEEA. There are 14 residues in the CDR3. V lost 1 base and J lost 2, with 9 bases in between. Here the CDR3 DNA reads TGTGCCAGCAGCTTAGGTGGGCGAACCTACGAGCAGTACTTC. Translating it yields CASSLGGRTYEQYF. The entire variable domain, with the rest obtained from reference TRBV11-3 and TRBJ2-7, is as follows: EAGVVQSPRYKIIEKKQPVAFWCNPISGHNTLYWYLQNLGQGPELLIRYENEEAVDDSQLPKDRFSAERLKGVDSTLKIQPAELGDSAVYLCASSLGGRTYEQYFGPGTRLTVT.

The table lists this clone with a count of one. The gene calls are TRBV7-2 and TRBJ2-1; 7 nucleotides line up with TRBD1. The trim removed 1 base at V and 5 bases at J, leaving 5 bases unmatched. CDR1 and CDR2 (germline): SGHTA, FQGNSA. The CDR3 is 15 residues long. The CDR3 DNA reads as TGTGCCAGCAGCTTAGGACAGGGACCTAACAATGAGCAGTTCTTC. Its protein product is CASSLGQGPNNEQFF.

The chain uses TRBV11-2 and TRBJ2-1; D gene uncertain. Per the germline V gene, CDR1 is SGHAT and CDR2 is FQNNGV. V lost 5 bases to trimming and J lost 12 bases, with 20 bases between them. This CDR3 has 14 amino acids. The CDR3: CASSTQTRTNGQFF. The CDR3 DNA reads TGTGCCAGCAGCACTCAGACCCGAACTAACGGGCAGTTCTTC.

The CDR3 sequence: CASSTTTGRVDTEAFF. CDR3 nucleotide sequence: TGTGCCAGCAGCACAACAACAGGGAGGGTCGACACTGAAGCTTTCTTT. The chain links TRBV9 to TRBJ1-1; a possible D gene is TRBD1 (6 bases). V lost 4 bases to trimming and J lost 3 bases, with 19 bases between them. Germline V lookup: CDR1 SGDLS, CDR2 YYNGEE. The CDR3 has 16 residues.

This chain connects TRBV7-8 to TRBJ2-5, with 11 bases lining up with TRBD2. TRBJ2-7 matches the DNA end more closely, so the J call is doubtful. The germline V gene has CDR1 SGHVS and CDR2 FQNEAQ. The length of the CDR3 is 15 residues. This chain's CDR3 is CASRFSGRAFHEQYF. DNA for the CDR3: TGTGCCAGCAGATTTAGCGGGAGGGCCTTCCACGAGCAGTACTTC.

This clone was found once. This rearrangement joins TRBV18 to TRBJ1-2; D gene unclear. Germline V gene sequence: CDR1 KGHSH, CDR2 LQKENI. The CDR3 has 19 amino acids. V gave up 3 bases and J gave up 5 bases, with 28 bases separating them. For the CDR3, the DNA is TGTGCCAGCTCACCCATTAATCGGGCGCCTCAAACCGCGTCATATGGCTACACCTTC. Translating it yields CASSPINRAPQTASYGYTF.

This clone was detected only once. The J gene is TRBJ1-4, the V gene TRBV5-4; possible D gene TRBD1, 6 bases. The CDR3 sequence is 14 residues long. The germline CDR1 and CDR2 sequences are SGHNT and YYREEE (reference sequence). Trimming shortened V by 2 bases and J by 5 bases, and 10 bases separated the two germline ends. CDR3 sequence reads: CASSFGQHNEKLFF. The CDR3, as DNA: TGTGCCAGCAGCTTCGGACAGCACAATGAAAAACTGTTTTTT.

Comment on this clone: The sample holds other DNA sequences that translate to the same CDR3. CDR3 nucleotide sequence: TGTGCCAGCAATCGAGGCAGGGGCCTTAGCTACGAGCAGTACTTC. It encodes CASNRGRGLSYEQYF. The rearrangement uses TRBV27 and TRBJ2-7, with D maybe TRBD1 (6 bases). Germline CDR1 reads MNHEY; CDR2 reads SMNVEV (reference sequence). Trimming removed 7 bases from V and 3 bases from J, with 19 bases in between. This CDR3 has 15 residues.

This clone was detected once. The identical CDR3 is also encoded by other nucleotide sequences in the sample. The CDR3 sequence: CASSLSASSYEQYF. CDR3 in DNA: TGCGCCAGCAGCTTAAGCGCGAGCTCCTACGAGCAGTACTTC. The chain carries TRBV5-1 and TRBJ2-7, with no clear D. V lost 2 bases, J lost 0 bases, and 9 bases lay in between. Germline V CDR1 and CDR2: SGHRS, YFSETQ. CDR3 length equals 14 residues.

This chain joins TRBV6-1 and TRBJ2-7; D might be TRBD1 (6 bases). The germline V gene encodes CDR1 MNHNS and CDR2 SASEGT. Deletions cut 3 bases from V and 2 bases from J, with 14 bases between. The length of the CDR3 is 15 residues. The CDR3 coding sequence is TGTGCCAGCAGTGAGCCAGGGGAATTCGCCTACGAGCAGTACTTC. Protein sequence: CASSEPGEFAYEQYF.

This clone was detected once. The chain joins TRBV6-5 to TRBJ2-1, with D maybe TRBD1 (5 bases). CDR1 and CDR2 (germline): MNHEY, SVGAGI. Trimming stripped 5 bases from V and 0 bases from J, with 11 bases between. This CDR3 region has 15 residues. The CDR3 bases are TGTGCCAGCAGTGTAGGGGTCTCCTCCTACAATGAGCAGTTCTTC. Its translation: CASSVGVSSYNEQFF.

The CDR3 reads CASKNGLKDNEQFF. CDR3 in DNA: TGTGCCAGCAAAAACGGACTAAAGGACAATGAGCAGTTCTTC. V usage is TRBV6-5 and J usage is TRBJ2-1; a weak D match, TRBD2 (6 bases). The CDR3 runs to 14 residues. CDR1 MNHEY and CDR2 SVGAGI come from the germline V gene. Trimming took 7 bases from V and 5 from J, leaving 15 bases between them.

This clone appeared once. The J gene is TRBJ2-5, the V gene TRBV9; 9 bases align to TRBD1. V dropped 0 bases and J dropped 5; count of bases not matched to a gene: 14. This CDR3 contains 18 residues. Germline V gene data show CDR1 as SGDLS and CDR2 as YYNGEE. The CDR3 loop is CASSVGDRGGLREETQYF. CDR3 DNA sequence: TGTGCCAGCAGCGTAGGAGACAGGGGGGGGCTGCGGGAGGAGACCCAGTACTTC.

The CDR3 sequence: CASSIRLADNEQFF. The CDR3 nucleotides read TGTGCCAGCAGCATACGACTAGCGGACAATGAGCAGTTCTTC. This chain connects TRBV11-3 to TRBJ2-1; 9 bases align to TRBD2. Per the germline V gene, CDR1 is SGHNT and CDR2 is YENEEA. Losses at the gene ends were 5 bases for V and 5 bases for J; bases not matched to a gene: 4. The CDR3 extends over 14 amino acids.

This clone was recorded only once. The genes are TRBV25-1 and TRBJ1-2; TRBD1 might be the D (6 bases). CDR1 and CDR2 (germline): MGHDK, SYGVNS. The V end was cut by 4 bases, the J end by 2 bases, with 8 bases between. CDR3 length: 13 residues. This CDR3 reads CASSAGENYGYTF. The CDR3 DNA follows: TGTGCCAGCAGTGCAGGGGAGAACTATGGCTACACCTTC.

J is TRBJ2-1 and V is TRBV11-2; D gene ambiguous. Germline-derived CDR1 and CDR2 are SGHAT and FQNNGV. V lost 2 bases and J lost 2, with 10 bases in between. The CDR3 length is 15 residues. CDR3 in amino acids: CASSLQTKAYNEQFF. Here the CDR3 DNA reads TGTGCCAGCAGCTTACAGACGAAGGCCTACAATGAGCAGTTCTTC.

J is TRBJ2-7 and V is TRBV5-5; D is unresolved. Trimming stripped 3 bases from V and 2 bases from J, with 12 bases between. Germline V gene data show CDR1 as SGHKS and CDR2 as YYEKEE (reference sequence). The CDR3 sequence is 14 residues long. CDR3 loop: CASSSVPLTYEQYF. CDR3 DNA sequence: TGTGCCAGCAGCTCGGTCCCACTTACCTACGAGCAGTACTTC.

In DNA, the CDR3 is TGCGCCAGCAGCTTGGATGTGGGCCTGAACACTGAAGCTTTCTTT. Translating it yields CASSLDVGLNTEAFF. J is TRBJ1-1 and V is TRBV5-1, with D hard to call. V was pared by 0 bases and J by 0 bases, with 9 bases between. The CDR3 spans 15 residues. CDR1 is SGHRS, CDR2 YFSETQ, per germline.